This TCR beta chain was sequenced for a study of human T cells and chemical hapten exposure. Looking at the study overall: Per-sample TCR yield variability stemmed mainly from small pooled library volume differences. Study-wide results and limits: No alteration of TCRs above 1 in 1000 frequency was seen with DPC sensitization.

As for this clonotype: Antigen unknown.

Looked up from germline, CDR1 is KGHSH and CDR2 is LQKENI. The V end was cut by 0 bases, the J end by 5 bases, with 10 bases between. This CDR3 region has 14 residues. Time point here: pre-sensitization, week 0. Stated treatment: therapeutic diphenylcyclopropenone sensitization with weekly scalp DPC. From whole blood left unfractionated, total RNA was extracted. Original analysis: Counts of TCRs in each sample centred on a median of around 92,000 and extended from roughly 23,000 to 700,000. TCRdb reanalysed the RACE reads using MiXCR and keeps one entry per CDR3 protein. The authors' filters were not applied to this entry. The profile shows roughly 120,000 distinct CDR3 sequences, approximately 13% of them singletons.

The TCR sequence derives from a woman between 18 and 29 years old with alopecia areata. Some clones in this sample may be carry-over from other donors' samples. The starting material was whole blood, obtained in connection with sensitization to the hapten diphenylcyclopropenone (DPC). The V call is TRBV18, the J call TRBJ1-1; no clear D. The CDR3 DNA reads as TGTGCCAGCTCACCACCGCGGGGAAGGACTGAAGCTTTCTTT. Encoded protein: CASSPPRGRTEAFF.